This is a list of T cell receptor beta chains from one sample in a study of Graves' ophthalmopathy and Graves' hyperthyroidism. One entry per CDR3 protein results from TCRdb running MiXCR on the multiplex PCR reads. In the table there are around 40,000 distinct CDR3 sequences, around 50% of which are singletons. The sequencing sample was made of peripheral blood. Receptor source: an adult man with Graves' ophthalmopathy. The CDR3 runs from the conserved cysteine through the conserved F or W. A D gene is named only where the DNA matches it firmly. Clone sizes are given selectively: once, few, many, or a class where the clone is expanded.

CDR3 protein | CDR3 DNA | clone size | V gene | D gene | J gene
CASTPFGQGFDTQYF | TGTGCCAGTACCCCTTTCGGGCAGGGGTTCGATACGCAGTATTTT | . | TRBV19 | . | TRBJ2-3
CASSPPAGSHEKLFF | TGTGCCAGTAGTCCCCCGGCAGGGTCTCATGAAAAACTGTTTTTT | many | TRBV19 | . | TRBJ1-4
CASSAQGGPSTDTQYF | TGTGCCAGCAGCGCCCAGGGGGGACCAAGCACAGATACGCAGTATTTT | . | TRBV7-3 | . | TRBJ2-3
CASSPNFGGSYNEQFF | TGCGCCAGCAGCCCCAATTTTGGGGGCAGTTACAATGAGCAGTTCTTC | many | TRBV5-1 | . | TRBJ2-1
CASSGTANNYGYTF | TGTGCCAGCAGTGGGACAGCAAATAACTATGGCTACACCTTC | . | TRBV2 | . | TRBJ1-2
CSVPGLCSGANVLTF | TGCAGCGTCCCCGGGCTGTGCTCTGGGGCCAACGTCCTGACTTTC | few | TRBV29-1 | . | TRBJ2-6
CASSEAPASPLHF | TGTGCCAGCAGTGAAGCCCCAGCGTCACCCCTCCACTTT | few | TRBV2 | . | TRBJ1-6
CASSDPGGESVF | TGTGCCAGCAGCGACCCGGGTGGGGAATCGGTCTTC | many | TRBV3-1 | . | TRBJ2-1
CATSREGRTEAFF | TGTGCCACCAGCAGAGAAGGGCGAACTGAAGCTTTCTTT | few | TRBV15 | . | TRBJ1-1
CASSLAGLGNTIYF | TGTGCCAGCAGCTTAGCAGGGCTTGGAAACACCATATATTTT | . | TRBV7-8 | . | TRBJ1-3
CASSQGGPQHF | TGTGCCAGCAGTCAAGGGGGGCCCCAGCATTTT | . | TRBV6-1 | . | TRBJ1-5
CASRYGQETQYF | TGTGCCAGTCGTTATGGACAGGAGACCCAGTACTTC | . | TRBV12-3/TRBV12-4 | . | TRBJ2-5
CASSQGYWGFTGELFF | TGCGCCAGCAGCCAAGGATACTGGGGGTTCACCGGGGAGCTGTTTTTT | many | TRBV4-1 | . | TRBJ2-2
CASSIDSGSLRYQPQHF | TGTGCCAGTAGTATAGATAGCGGGTCTTTAAGGTATCAGCCCCAGCATTTT | many | TRBV19 | . | TRBJ1-5
CASKQGKDYGYTF | TGTGCCAGCAAGCAAGGGAAGGACTATGGCTACACCTTC | . | TRBV2 | . | TRBJ1-2
CASSVGDKGRTQYF | TGTGCCAGCAGCGTAGGGGACAAGGGCCGTACGCAGTATTTT | many | TRBV9 | . | TRBJ2-3
CATSGGGTGELFF | TGTGCCACCAGCGGGGGGGGCACCGGGGAGCTGTTTTTT | . | TRBV15 | TRBD2 | TRBJ2-2
CASAISGGADTQYF | TGTGCCAGCGCTATTAGCGGGGGGGCAGATACGCAGTATTTT | . | TRBV7-6 | TRBD2 | TRBJ2-3
CASSLALGGTYEQYF | TGTGCCAGCAGCTTAGCGCTCGGGGGGACCTACGAGCAGTACTTC | . | TRBV7-9 | TRBD2 | TRBJ2-7
CASSLVPGGLILFF | TGTGCCAGCAGCTTAGTTCCGGGGGGCCTAATACTGTTTTTT | once | TRBV11-2 | . | TRBJ1-4
CASSILDKDGELFF | TGTGCCAGCAGCATACTAGACAAGGACGGGGAGCTGTTTTTT | . | TRBV4-1 | . | TRBJ2-2
CASSSSAGSYNEQFF | TGTGCCAGCAGTTCCTCGGCGGGCTCCTACAATGAGCAGTTCTTC | many | TRBV2 | . | TRBJ2-1
CASGPDSYEQYF | TGTGCCAGCGGCCCGGACAGCTACGAGCAGTACTTC | many | TRBV2 | . | TRBJ2-7
CASSLGTGHYYGYTF | TGTGCCAGCAGCTTGGGGACAGGGCACTACTATGGCTACACCTTC | . | TRBV5-6 | TRBD1 | TRBJ1-2